The 2 T cell receptor beta chains listed next were all sequenced from one sample in a study of blood T cells in healthy people across ages. Primers used in a second PCR of about 7 to 12 cycles were a sample-barcoded 5' primer and a J-beta primer mix. MiXCR, run by TCRdb on the 5' RACE reads, gives a single entry per CDR3 protein. Seen here are about 280,000 distinct CDR3 sequences, around 27% observed once, and the top ten hold approximately 30%. The specimen was blood. The source of these receptors is a woman in her 70s in good health.

This clonotype showed up just a few times. The chain carries TRBV11-1 and TRBJ2-3; D not resolved. The CDR3 runs to 12 residues. Germline values: CDR1 SGHAT, CDR2 FQDESV (reference sequence). Trimming removed 6 bases from V and 11 bases from J, with 15 bases in between. CDR3 in DNA: TGTGCCAGCAGTCCGGACGTGGGTATGCAGTATTTT. Protein sequence: CASSPDVGMQYF.

The rearrangement uses TRBV7-2 and TRBJ2-7; D is undetermined. CDR3 length: 17 amino acids. Germline CDR1 SGHTA, CDR2 FQGNSA. V was clipped by 3 bases and J by 1 base, with 19 bases between them. CDR3 protein: CASSFVTTLSFSYEQYF. CDR3 coding DNA: TGTGCCAGCAGCTTCGTGACCACTCTTTCCTTTTCCTACGAGCAGTACTTC.